This TCR beta chain came from a study of T cell changes during pregnancy in multiple sclerosis. This clone came up once. This CDR3 region has 19 residues. With 4 bases clipped from V and 3 bases from J, the junction kept 11 bases outside the gene matches. Germline V gene lookup returns CDR1 MNHEY and CDR2 SMNVEV (reference sequence). Profiling relied on immunoSEQ multiplex PCR, and the TCRdb table lists in-frame clones only, not all of them. The sample has roughly 100,000 clones, about 90% seen once; the top ten hold 1.5% to 2%. The receptor was derived from a female donor with multiple sclerosis, enrolled in a pregnancy study. This chain uses TRBV27 with TRBJ2-2, with 13 bases aligning to TRBD2. Sequences were derived from peripheral blood, sampled before pregnancy. The CDR3 sequence is CASSYLPGLAGADTGELFF. For the CDR3, the DNA is TGTGCCAGCAGTTATCTTCCCGGACTAGCGGGAGCCGACACCGGGGAGCTGTTTTTT.